This is a list of T cell receptor beta chains from one sample in a study of T cell responses to AZD1222 COVID-19 vaccine. Produced via immunoSEQ multiplex PCR; TCRdb's table is partial and in-frame only. This table holds roughly 150,000 clones, approximately 90% found once. Sequencing was performed on peripheral blood, taken after recovery from COVID-19. These receptors were obtained from an adult who had recovered from COVID-19. CDR3s include the opening cysteine and the closing phenylalanine or tryptophan. D genes are given only for firm matches. Clone size appears in some rows only: once, few, many, or a class for an expanded clone.

TRBJ1-1	TRBD1	few	TRBV4-2	TGTGCCAGCAGCCAAGAGGGAGTGACAGGGAAAATGTTT	CASSQEGVTGKMF
TRBJ1-1	NA	NA	TRBV5-1	TGCGCCAGCAGCTTGACGGTTTGGGGCCTGAACACTGAAGCTTTCTTT	CASSLTVWGLNTEAFF
TRBJ2-3	TRBD2	once	TRBV9	TGTGCCAGCAGCGCCCCGGGACTAGCGGGAGTCGGAGATACGCAGTATTTT	CASSAPGLAGVGDTQYF
TRBJ1-1	TRBD1	NA	TRBV5-1	TGCGCCAGCAGCTTCCAGACAGGGGTCACTGAAGCTTTCTTT	CASSFQTGVTEAFF
TRBJ2-1	NA	NA	TRBV5-1	TGCGCCAGCAGGGTAGCGGACCTCAATGAGCAGTTCTTC	CASRVADLNEQFF
TRBJ1-3	NA	NA	TRBV7-3	TGTGCCAGCAGCCCCGCTCCGCCATTCTCTGGAAACACCATATATTTT	CASSPAPPFSGNTIYF
TRBJ1-4	NA	NA	TRBV6-1	TGTGCCAGCAGTGAAGTGGGTCCTAGGGGAAAACTGTTTTTT	CASSEVGPRGKLFF
TRBJ2-5	NA	NA	TRBV28	TGTGCCAGCAGTGTAGGGTTTACCCCCCAAGAGACCCAGTACTTC	CASSVGFTPQETQYF
TRBJ2-7	TRBD1	once	TRBV6-6	TGTGCCAGCAGCTCGATACAGGGGGCCTACGAGCAGTACTTC	CASSSIQGAYEQYF
TRBJ1-1	TRBD1	NA	TRBV29-1	TGCAGCGTGGGGACAGTGAACACTGAAGCTTTCTTT	CSVGTVNTEAFF
TRBJ1-1	NA	NA	TRBV6-2/TRBV6-3	TGTGCCAGCAGTATGAAAATGAACACTGAAGCTTTCTTT	CASSMKMNTEAFF
TRBJ1-4	NA	NA	TRBV5-6	TGTGCCAGCAGCCCAACAGGCTCTCCTTCGGAAAAACTGTTTTTT	CASSPTGSPSEKLFF
TRBJ1-1	TRBD1	NA	TRBV5-4	TGTGCCAGCAGCCTTCCGGGACAGGGAGGCACTGAAGCTTTCTTT	CASSLPGQGGTEAFF
TRBJ1-1	NA	NA	TRBV2	TGTGCCAGCAATCTACAGGACACTGAAGCTTTCTTT	CASNLQDTEAFF